A single sample gave rise to the 10 T cell receptor beta chains below, sequenced in a study of human T cells and chemical hapten exposure. TCRdb ran MiXCR on the RACE reads and lists one entry per CDR3 protein. Among under 300,000 distinct CDR3 sequences, about 9% were seen once, and the ten largest hold about 2.5%. As to time point: pre-sensitization, week 0. Treatment here: therapeutic diphenylcyclopropenone sensitization with weekly scalp DPC. The sample here was whole blood, taken in connection with sensitization to the hapten diphenylcyclopropenone (DPC). The receptors here all came from a woman in her thirties or forties with alopecia areata. Some clones in this sample may be carry-over from other donors' samples.

This clonotype was detected a few times. The rearrangement uses TRBV12-3 or TRBV12-4 and TRBJ2-6; D gene uncertain. Trimming removed 5 bases at V and 1 base at J, with 6 bases between. The CDR3 contains 14 residues. The CDR3 sequence: CASSQLSGANVLTF. As DNA, the CDR3 is TGTGCCAGCAGTCAACTATCTGGGGCCAACGTCCTGACTTTC.

This chain connects TRBV11-2 to TRBJ1-2; D not certain. V shed 5 bases and J shed 0 bases, with 10 bases lying between them. Germline CDR1 and CDR2: SGHAT and FQNNGV. CDR3 length equals 14 residues. The CDR3, as DNA: TGTGCCAGCAGCCCCGCGTCTGCTAACTATGGCTACACCTTC. Its translation: CASSPASANYGYTF.

The chain links TRBV29-1 to TRBJ2-1, with D uncertain. This CDR3 is 13 amino acids long. Trimming pared 6 bases from V and 1 base from J, leaving 10 bases between. Germline CDR1 reads SQVTM; CDR2 reads ANQGSEA. CDR3 nucleotides: TGCAGCGTAGCAGGTGCATCCTACAATGAGCAGTTCTTC. The encoded protein is CSVAGASYNEQFF.

The V gene is TRBV28, the J gene TRBJ2-2; D remains unclear. Between the trimmed V and J ends, which lost 4 bases and 4 bases, there was a span of 13 bases. The CDR3 has 15 residues. Germline values: CDR1 MDHEN, CDR2 SYDVKM. This CDR3 reads CASSSTALITGELFF. CDR3 bases: TGTGCCAGCAGTTCTACAGCGTTGATCACCGGGGAGCTGTTTTTT.

This clonotype was counted only a few times. This chain joins TRBV28 and TRBJ1-5; 8 bases align to TRBD1. V lost 6 bases to trimming and J lost 9 bases; unmatched junction nucleotides: 10. Germline V CDR1 and CDR2: MDHEN, SYDVKM. CDR3 length equals 14 residues. The CDR3 sequence is CASSLRAQGGPQHF. CDR3 DNA sequence: TGTGCCAGCAGCCTCCGGGCACAGGGGGGGCCCCAGCATTTT.

The rearrangement joins TRBV12-3 or TRBV12-4 to TRBJ2-7; possible D gene TRBD2, 6 bases. The germline V and J ends were trimmed by 2 bases and 1 base, with 15 bases remaining between them. The CDR3 is 16 residues long. The CDR3 protein is CASSLTRTGRSYEQYF. CDR3 nucleotides: TGTGCCAGCAGTTTAACCCGGACTGGGAGGTCCTACGAGCAGTACTTC.

The CDR3 protein is CASSLRQGVYNSPLHF. As DNA, the CDR3 is TGTGCCAGCTCATTACGACAGGGAGTGTATAATTCACCCCTCCACTTT. This rearrangement joins TRBV18 to TRBJ1-6; 7 bases align to TRBD1. CDR1 KGHSH and CDR2 LQKENI come from the germline V gene. J gave up 4 bases and V 5 bases, and 8 bases lay outside the gene matches. The CDR3 length is 16 residues.

Comments on this clonotype: Given a much more abundant clone one base away, this may be a read error. The rearrangement uses TRBV7-9 and TRBJ2-1; 14 positions agree with TRBD2. The CDR3 has 14 residues. Germline-derived CDR1 and CDR2 are SEHNR and FQNEAQ (reference sequence). V lost 3 bases, J lost 10 bases, and 2 bases stayed unmatched. DNA of the CDR3: TGTGCCAGCAGCTTGGGACTAGCGGGAGACGAGCAGTTCTTC. The encoded protein is CASSLGLAGDEQFF.

This clonotype has just a few counts. This sequence joins TRBV20-1 and TRBJ2-7; 9 bases are a match to TRBD2. This CDR3 region has 13 residues. Germline V CDR1 and CDR2: DFQATT, SNEGSKA (reference sequence). Losses at the gene ends were 6 bases for V and 2 bases for J; bases not matched to a gene: 5. The CDR3 DNA sequence: TGCAGTGCCTCTCCTAGCGGGACCTACGAGCAGTACTTC. It encodes CSASPSGTYEQYF.

The rearrangement uses TRBV19 and TRBJ1-6; a possible D gene is TRBD1 (6 bases). The V end was cut by 4 bases, the J end by 7 bases, with 11 bases between. This CDR3 has 14 amino acids. Germline V gives CDR1 LNHDA, CDR2 SQIVND (reference sequence). CDR3 region: CASSTRDINSPLHF. CDR3 in DNA: TGTGCCAGTAGTACCCGGGACATCAATTCACCCCTCCACTTT.